This T cell receptor (beta chain) is drawn from a study of blood T cell repertoires in COVID-19. Residents of about two dozen US areas, aged about 18 to 89 years, made up the participants. CDR3 length equals 14 residues. The germline V and J ends were trimmed by 5 bases and 4 bases, with 12 bases remaining between them. From germline, CDR1 is MNHEY and CDR2 SMNVEV (reference sequence). TCRdb's table, derived via immunoSEQ multiplex PCR, lists solely in-frame clones and lacks some. The sample comprises 350,000 to 550,000 clones, approximately 90% of which are singletons, and roughly 1.8% rests with the top ten.

What was sequenced was PBMCs or T cells enriched from blood (not recorded which). The source of this sequence is a woman under 30 with acute COVID-19. The rearrangement uses TRBV27 and TRBJ1-3; D uncertain. CDR3 sequence (DNA): TGTGCCAGCAGTCCCCACGGCGGAGGAAACACCATATATTTT. Its protein product is CASSPHGGGNTIYF.